These 27 T cell receptor beta chains were sequenced from one sample in a study of T cells after posttransplantation cyclophosphamide. Treatment was busulfan-fludarabine conditioning, a marrow graft, and cyclophosphamide on days +3 and +4. Assay used: immunoSEQ multiplex PCR; TCRdb lists only in-frame clones, some missing. This sample yields tens of thousands of clones, of which around four fifths are seen a single time; 7.5% to 9.5% belongs to the top ten. This specimen was CD4+ T cells sorted from blood, taken around 2,000 days after a stem cell transplant with posttransplant cyclophosphamide. These TCRs come from a female patient aged 35 to 55 who received an allogeneic stem cell transplant from a related donor, was CMV-positive, and had no GVHD. The graft donor may account for some of the T cells.

V and J are TRBV11-2 and TRBJ2-3; D remains ambiguous. This CDR3 comprises 15 residues. V lost 1 base to trimming and J lost 1 base, with 9 bases between them. CDR1 and CDR2 (germline): SGHAT, FQNNGV. The CDR3 sequence is CASSLVAHRTDTQYF. The CDR3 bases are TGTGCCAGCAGCTTAGTCGCACATCGCACAGATACGCAGTATTTT.

In its sample, this clone was seen once. This chain links TRBV5-1 with TRBJ1-5, with D hard to call. V lost 0 bases to trimming and J lost 2 bases, with 9 bases between them. This CDR3 is built from 15 residues. Germline CDR1 is SGHRS and CDR2 is YFSETQ. CDR3 in DNA: TGCGCCAGCAGCTTGGAGGGAGGCGGCAATCAGCCCCAGCATTTT. Protein product: CASSLEGGGNQPQHF.

V and J are TRBV7-8 and TRBJ2-3; no clear D gene. Germline-derived CDR1 and CDR2 are SGHVS and FQNEAQ. This CDR3 has 15 residues. The V end was cut by 2 bases, the J end by 1 base, with 10 bases between. CDR3 DNA sequence: TGTGCCAGCAGCTTATTCCAGACACGCACAGATACGCAGTATTTT. This sequence encodes CASSLFQTRTDTQYF.

V is TRBV5-1 and J is TRBJ1-4; 7 bases map to TRBD1. Per germline, CDR1 SGHRS and CDR2 YFSETQ. Trimming removed 6 bases from V and 1 base from J; junction bases left unmatched: 9. This CDR3 has 16 amino acids. The CDR3 region has the DNA TGCGCCAGCAAAAGAACTCAGGGGGGAACTAATGAAAAACTGTTTTTT. It codes for CASKRTQGGTNEKLFF. Complete variable domain (other parts from reference TRBV5-1 and TRBJ1-4): KAGVTQTPRYLIKTRGQQVTLSCSPISGHRSVSWYQQTPGQGLQFLFEYFSETQRNKGNFPGRFSGRQFSNSRSEMNVSTLELGDSALYLCASKRTQGGTNEKLFFGSGTQLSVL.

This clone showed up just a few times. The CDR3, as DNA: TGTGCCAGCAGCGTGGACAATTCTGCCGGAAACACCATATATTTT. This sequence encodes CASSVDNSAGNTIYF. The gene calls are TRBV2 and TRBJ1-3; D might be TRBD1 (5 bases). Germline lookup yields CDR1 SNHLY and CDR2 FYNNEI. V lost 6 bases to trimming and J lost 4 bases, with 16 bases between them. CDR3 length: 15 residues.

The V call is TRBV19, the J call TRBJ2-5, with 7 bases that match TRBD2. Germline V lookup: CDR1 LNHDA, CDR2 SQIVND (reference sequence). The CDR3 extends over 15 amino acids. V was clipped by 8 bases and J by 2 bases; unmatched bases: 11. The CDR3 loop is CASGGSGVLQETQYF. For the CDR3, the DNA is TGTGCCAGTGGGGGGAGCGGGGTACTACAAGAGACCCAGTACTTC.

This clone was observed a single time. V usage is TRBV27 and J usage is TRBJ2-5; tentatively, D is TRBD1 (8 bases). The V end was cut by 8 bases, the J end by 2 bases, with 15 bases between. The V gene's germline CDR1 is MNHEY and CDR2 SMNVEV (reference sequence). This CDR3 has 14 residues. The CDR3 loop reads CASWTGRVQETQYF. CDR3 bases: TGTGCCAGCTGGACAGGGAGGGTACAAGAGACCCAGTACTTC.

This chain joins TRBV15 and TRBJ1-2, with D perhaps matching TRBD1 (5 bases). CDR3 length: 17 amino acids. Germline V CDR1 and CDR2: LNHNV, YYDKDF (reference sequence). The V end was cut by 0 bases, the J end by 3 bases, with 17 bases between. The CDR3 nucleotides read TGTGCCACCAGCAGAGATCTCCGTCCAGGGCTTGACTATGGCTACACCTTC. Translated, it gives CATSRDLRPGLDYGYTF.

V usage is TRBV4-3 and J usage is TRBJ1-2; 9 bases match TRBD1. With 1 base clipped from V and 6 bases from J, the junction kept 9 bases outside the gene matches. Germline CDR1 and CDR2: LGHNA and YSLEER. CDR3 size: 16 residues. The CDR3 DNA reads as TGCGCCAGCAGCCAAGGAGGACAGGGGAGGGGTAATGGCTACACCTTC. It specifies CASSQGGQGRGNGYTF.

The chain couples TRBV5-6 to TRBJ2-5; D possibly corresponds to TRBD1 (5 bases). The V gene's germline CDR1 is SGHDT and CDR2 YYEEEE. The CDR3 sequence is 15 residues long. V gave up 0 bases and J gave up 4 bases, with 13 bases separating them. The CDR3 sequence is CASSLADQGRETQYF. Written as DNA, the CDR3 is TGTGCCAGCAGCTTGGCCGATCAGGGAAGAGAGACCCAGTACTTC.

The rearrangement links TRBV9 to TRBJ1-2; tentatively, D is TRBD1 (6 bases). The CDR3 is 15 residues long. Trimming took 0 bases from V and 4 from J, leaving 13 bases between them. From germline, CDR1 is SGDLS and CDR2 YYNGEE. This chain's CDR3 is CASSVVAGEAYGYTF. The CDR3 DNA sequence: TGTGCCAGCAGCGTAGTGGCAGGGGAAGCCTATGGCTACACCTTC.

The rearrangement links TRBV19 to TRBJ2-1; the match to TRBD1 covers 11 bases. Trimming at V came to 5 bases and at J to 4 bases, leaving 7 bases not matched to a gene. CDR1 LNHDA and CDR2 SQIVND come from the germline V gene (reference sequence). The CDR3 runs 16 residues. The DNA of the CDR3 is TGTGCCAGTAGTCCCCGGGACAGGGGGATATACAATGAGCAGTTCTTC. This translates into CASSPRDRGIYNEQFF.

This clone has just a few counts. The rearrangement joins TRBV7-2 to TRBJ2-4; 10 bases agree with TRBD2. Germline V gene sequence: CDR1 SGHTA, CDR2 FQGNSA. V was clipped by 1 base and J by 1 base; unmatched bases: 10. This CDR3 comprises 19 residues. The CDR3 DNA sequence: TGTGCCAGCAGCTTAGTACTAGGTCTAGCGGGGGACGCCAAAAACATTCAGTACTTC. Its protein product is CASSLVLGLAGDAKNIQYF.

V is TRBV5-1 and J is TRBJ1-6; weak D call: TRBD1 (6 bases). The CDR3 is 15 residues long. Germline-derived CDR1 and CDR2 are SGHRS and YFSETQ. Trimming took off 2 bases at V and 8 bases at J, with 14 bases between the two ends. DNA of the CDR3: TGCGCCAGCAGCTTAACGCAGGGGAGGGATTCACCCCTCCACTTT. Protein sequence: CASSLTQGRDSPLHF. The full variable domain, with the rest looked up from reference TRBV5-1 and TRBJ1-6, is KAGVTQTPRYLIKTRGQQVTLSCSPISGHRSVSWYQQTPGQGLQFLFEYFSETQRNKGNFPGRFSGRQFSNSRSEMNVSTLELGDSALYLCASSLTQGRDSPLHFGNGTRLTVT.

The chain employs TRBV6-6 and TRBJ1-2; D is uncertain. Trimming took off 0 bases at V and 3 bases at J, with 14 bases between the two ends. CDR3 length equals 16 residues. CDR1 and CDR2 (germline): MNHNY, SVGAGI (reference sequence). For the CDR3, the DNA is TGTGCCAGCAGTTACTCGATCGGCACGCGGCACTATGGCTACACCTTC. Protein product: CASSYSIGTRHYGYTF.

This sequence joins TRBV6-1 and TRBJ2-1; 13 bases are a match to TRBD2. Germline CDR1 and CDR2: MNHNS and SASEGT. The trim removed 6 bases at V and 8 bases at J, leaving 7 bases unmatched. This CDR3 is 15 amino acids long. CDR3 region: CASRPTSGGAHEQFF. CDR3 sequence (DNA): TGTGCCAGCAGGCCCACTAGCGGGGGGGCCCATGAGCAGTTCTTC.

V usage is TRBV4-2 and J usage is TRBJ2-6; no clear D gene. From germline, CDR1 is LGHNA and CDR2 YNFKEQ. This CDR3 comprises 14 residues. V shed 0 bases and J shed 4 bases, with 4 bases lying between them. The CDR3: CASSQDKGANVLTF. The CDR3 bases are TGTGCCAGCAGCCAAGATAAAGGGGCCAACGTCCTGACTTTC.

The J gene is TRBJ2-5, the V gene TRBV5-1, with 16 bases fitting TRBD2. The CDR3 extends over 17 amino acids. After removal of 4 bases from V and 2 bases from J, the junction contained 5 bases not matched to a gene. The germline gives CDR1 SGHRS, CDR2 YFSETQ. Here the CDR3 DNA reads TGCGCCAGCAGCCTACAGGGACTAGCGGGGGGGCAAGAGACCCAGTACTTC. It codes for CASSLQGLAGGQETQYF.

This chain connects TRBV5-6 to TRBJ2-5; TRBD1 matches at 10 bases. Looked up from germline, CDR1 is SGHDT and CDR2 is YYEEEE. The CDR3 totals 17 residues. The J segment lost 2 bases and the V segment lost 0 bases, leaving 7 bases of the junction unmatched. The CDR3 coding sequence is TGTGCCAGCAGCTTGGCCAGGACAGGGGGATTTCAAGAGACCCAGTACTTC. Translated, it gives CASSLARTGGFQETQYF. Filled out from reference TRBV5-6 and TRBJ2-5, the complete variable domain reads DAGVTQSPTHLIKTRGQQVTLRCSPKSGHDTVSWYQQALGQGPQFIFQYYEEEERQRGNFPDRFSGHQFPNYSSELNVNALLLGDSALYLCASSLARTGGFQETQYFGPGTRLLVL.

The genes are TRBV7-3 and TRBJ2-1; TRBD2 matches 8 bases. CDR3 length: 17 amino acids. Trimming cost V 6 bases and J 4 bases; bases outside gene matches: 14. Germline V gene data show CDR1 as SGHTA and CDR2 as FQGTGA. The CDR3 region has the DNA TGTGCCAGCAGTCAAACGCTTGAGCGGGGGAGATACAATGAGCAGTTCTTC. This encodes CASSQTLERGRYNEQFF.

The chain links TRBV5-4 to TRBJ2-3; 7 nucleotides align to TRBD2. Per the germline V gene, CDR1 is SGHNT and CDR2 is YYREEE (reference sequence). Trimming cost V 4 bases and J 0 bases; bases outside gene matches: 5. This CDR3 has 15 amino acids. The CDR3 spells CASSLSGYSTDTQYF. The CDR3 coding sequence is TGTGCCAGCAGCCTTAGCGGGTATAGCACAGATACGCAGTATTTT.

The chain has TRBV7-3 and TRBJ2-3; no clear D gene. CDR1 is SGHTA, CDR2 FQGTGA, per germline. Trimming pared 9 bases from V and 3 bases from J, leaving 7 bases between. CDR3 length: 11 amino acids. CDR3 region: CASGLTDTQYF. The CDR3 DNA reads TGTGCCAGTGGGCTAACAGATACGCAGTATTTT.

CDR3 residues: CATSRDTGTSAGNEQFF. The CDR3 nucleotides read TGTGCCACCAGCAGAGATACCGGGACTAGCGCGGGGAATGAGCAGTTCTTC. The rearrangement joins TRBV15 to TRBJ2-1, with TRBD2 matching 10 bases. CDR1 and CDR2 (germline): LNHNV, YYDKDF (reference sequence). This CDR3 has 17 amino acids. The trim removed 0 bases at V and 7 bases at J, leaving 9 bases unmatched.

This chain connects TRBV6-5 to TRBJ1-3; D is perhaps TRBD1 (5 bases). Trimming took 6 bases from V and 0 from J, leaving 12 bases between them. The CDR3 extends over 15 amino acids. Germline values: CDR1 MNHEY, CDR2 SVGAGI. The CDR3: CASSRQRSSGNTIYF. Here the CDR3 DNA reads TGTGCCAGCAGCCGACAGCGAAGCTCTGGAAACACCATATATTTT.

V and J are TRBV9 and TRBJ2-5; 8 nucleotides agree with TRBD1. Trimming cost V 3 bases and J 1 base; bases outside gene matches: 5. CDR1 and CDR2 (germline): SGDLS, YYNGEE. This CDR3 spans 15 amino acids. CDR3 coding DNA: TGTGCCAGCAGCGCTCGACAGGGGCCCCAAGAGACCCAGTACTTC. This sequence encodes CASSARQGPQETQYF.

The rearrangement joins TRBV18 to TRBJ2-2, with 7 positions matching TRBD1. V lost 0 bases, J lost 7 bases, and 8 bases stayed unmatched. The CDR3 length is 16 residues. Germline V gene lookup returns CDR1 KGHSH and CDR2 LQKENI. Written as DNA, the CDR3 is TGTGCCAGCTCACCACCGACAGGGTTGCTGGTCGGGGAGCTGTTTTTT. Protein: CASSPPTGLLVGELFF.

The gene calls are TRBV2 and TRBJ2-1; 11 bases line up with TRBD2. V was clipped by 0 bases and J by 9 bases; unmatched bases: 10. Per the germline V gene, CDR1 is SNHLY and CDR2 is FYNNEI. The CDR3 has 17 amino acids. CDR3 loop: CASSEALGIAGGLEQFF. DNA of the CDR3: TGTGCCAGCAGTGAAGCGCTTGGGATAGCGGGGGGGCTTGAGCAGTTCTTC.